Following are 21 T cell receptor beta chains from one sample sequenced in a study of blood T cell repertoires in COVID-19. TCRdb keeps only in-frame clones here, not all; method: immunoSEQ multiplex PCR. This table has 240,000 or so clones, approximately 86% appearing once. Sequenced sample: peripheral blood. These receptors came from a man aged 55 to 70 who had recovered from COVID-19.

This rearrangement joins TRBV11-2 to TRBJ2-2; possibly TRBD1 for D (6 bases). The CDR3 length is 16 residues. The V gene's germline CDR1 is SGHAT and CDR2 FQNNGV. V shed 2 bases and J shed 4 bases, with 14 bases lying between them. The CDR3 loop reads CASSLSGALGTGELFF. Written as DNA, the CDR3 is TGTGCCAGCAGCTTATCAGGGGCGCTGGGCACCGGGGAGCTGTTTTTT.

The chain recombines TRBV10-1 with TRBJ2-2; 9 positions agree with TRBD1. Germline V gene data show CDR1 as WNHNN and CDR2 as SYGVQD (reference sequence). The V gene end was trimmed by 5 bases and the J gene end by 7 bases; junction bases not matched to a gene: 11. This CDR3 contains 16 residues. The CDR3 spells CASSRIGTGPSGELFF. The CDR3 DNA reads TGCGCCAGCAGTCGGATCGGGACAGGGCCCAGCGGGGAGCTGTTTTTT.

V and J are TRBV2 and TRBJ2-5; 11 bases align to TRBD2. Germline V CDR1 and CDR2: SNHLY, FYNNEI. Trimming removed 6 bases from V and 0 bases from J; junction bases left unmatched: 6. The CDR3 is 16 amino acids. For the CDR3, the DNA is TGTGCCAGCAGGCTCACTAGCGGGGGCTACCAAGAGACCCAGTACTTC. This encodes CASRLTSGGYQETQYF.

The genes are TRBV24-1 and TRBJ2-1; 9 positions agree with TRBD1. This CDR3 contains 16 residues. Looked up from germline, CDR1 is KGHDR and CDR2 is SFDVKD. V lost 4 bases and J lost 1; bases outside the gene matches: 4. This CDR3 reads CATSDRTGVSYNEQFF. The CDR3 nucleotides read TGTGCCACCAGTGACCGGACAGGGGTGTCCTACAATGAGCAGTTCTTC.

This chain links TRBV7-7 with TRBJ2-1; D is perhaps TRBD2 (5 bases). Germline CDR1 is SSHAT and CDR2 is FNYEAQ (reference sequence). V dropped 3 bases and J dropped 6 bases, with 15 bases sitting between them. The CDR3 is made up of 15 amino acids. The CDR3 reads CASSFTRQGGNEQFF. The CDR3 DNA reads TGTGCCAGCAGCTTCACCAGGCAAGGAGGCAATGAGCAGTTCTTC.

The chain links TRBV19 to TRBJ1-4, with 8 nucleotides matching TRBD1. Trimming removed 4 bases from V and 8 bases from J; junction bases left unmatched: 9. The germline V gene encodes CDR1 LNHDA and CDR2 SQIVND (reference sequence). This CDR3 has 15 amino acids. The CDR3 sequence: CASSRSDRGLEKLFF. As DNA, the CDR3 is TGTGCCAGTAGTAGAAGTGACAGGGGACTGGAAAAACTGTTTTTT.

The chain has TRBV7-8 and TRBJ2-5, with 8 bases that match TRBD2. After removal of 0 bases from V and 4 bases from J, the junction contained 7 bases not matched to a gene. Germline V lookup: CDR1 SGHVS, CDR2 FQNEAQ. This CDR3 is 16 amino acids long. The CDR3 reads CASSLAGSGGLETQYF. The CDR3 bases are TGTGCCAGCAGCTTAGCGGGGAGCGGGGGATTAGAGACCCAGTACTTC.

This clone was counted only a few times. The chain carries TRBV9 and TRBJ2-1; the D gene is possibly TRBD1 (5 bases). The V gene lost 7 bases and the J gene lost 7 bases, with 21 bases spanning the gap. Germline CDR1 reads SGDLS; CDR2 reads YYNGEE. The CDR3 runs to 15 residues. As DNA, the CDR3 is TGTGCCAGCTCGATTCTGCGTCAGGGTCCTAATGAGCAGTTCTTC. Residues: CASSILRQGPNEQFF.

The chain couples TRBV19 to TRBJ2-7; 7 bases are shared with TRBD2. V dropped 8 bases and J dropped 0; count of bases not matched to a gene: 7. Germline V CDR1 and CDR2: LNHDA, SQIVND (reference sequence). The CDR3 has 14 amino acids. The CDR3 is CASAKRGGSYEQYF. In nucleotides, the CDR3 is TGTGCCAGTGCGAAGCGGGGAGGCTCCTACGAGCAGTACTTC.

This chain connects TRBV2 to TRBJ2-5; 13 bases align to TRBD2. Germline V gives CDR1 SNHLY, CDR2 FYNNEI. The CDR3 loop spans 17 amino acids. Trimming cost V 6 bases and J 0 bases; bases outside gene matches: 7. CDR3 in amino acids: CASRGPTSGGNQETQYF. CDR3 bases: TGTGCCAGCAGGGGCCCGACTAGCGGGGGGAACCAAGAGACCCAGTACTTC.

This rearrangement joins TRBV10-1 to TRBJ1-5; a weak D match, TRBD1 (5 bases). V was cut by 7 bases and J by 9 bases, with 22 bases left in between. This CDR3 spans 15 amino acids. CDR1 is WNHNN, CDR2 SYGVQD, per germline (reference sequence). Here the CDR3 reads CASNLLDGGGRPQHF. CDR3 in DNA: TGCGCCAGCAATCTTCTTGACGGGGGGGGACGGCCCCAGCATTTT.

This chain's CDR3 is CASSTGASYNEQFF. CDR3 nucleotides: TGTGCCAGCAGCACAGGGGCCTCGTACAATGAGCAGTTCTTC. The V gene is TRBV9, the J gene TRBJ2-1; 7 bases fit TRBD1. The ends lost 4 bases at V and 4 bases at J; junction bases unmatched: 5. Germline V gives CDR1 SGDLS, CDR2 YYNGEE. The CDR3 is 14 residues long.

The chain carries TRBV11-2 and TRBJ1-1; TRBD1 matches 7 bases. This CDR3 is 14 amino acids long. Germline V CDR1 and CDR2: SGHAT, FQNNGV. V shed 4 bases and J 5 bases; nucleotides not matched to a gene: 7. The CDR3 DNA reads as TGTGCCAGCAGCTCCGAGGGGGCGAGGACTGAAGCTTTCTTT. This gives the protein CASSSEGARTEAFF.

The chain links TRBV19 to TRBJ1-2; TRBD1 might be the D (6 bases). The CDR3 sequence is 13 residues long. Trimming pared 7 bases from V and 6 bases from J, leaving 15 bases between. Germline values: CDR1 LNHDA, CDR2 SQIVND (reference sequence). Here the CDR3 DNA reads TGTGCCAGTAAGGACAGATCTAAAGATGGCTACACCTTC. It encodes CASKDRSKDGYTF.

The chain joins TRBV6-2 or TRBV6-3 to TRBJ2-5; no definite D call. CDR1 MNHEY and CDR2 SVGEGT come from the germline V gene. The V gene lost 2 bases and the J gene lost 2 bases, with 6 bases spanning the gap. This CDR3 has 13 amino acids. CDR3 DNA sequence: TGTGCCAGCAGTTACCGGTTACAAGAGACCCAGTACTTC. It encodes CASSYRLQETQYF.

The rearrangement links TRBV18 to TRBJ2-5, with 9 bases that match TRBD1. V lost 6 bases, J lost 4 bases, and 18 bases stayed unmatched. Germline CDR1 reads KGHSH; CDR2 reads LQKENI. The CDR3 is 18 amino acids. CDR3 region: CASSPTPGTGNGGETQYF. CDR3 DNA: TGTGCCAGCTCGCCCACTCCCGGGACAGGGAATGGAGGAGAGACCCAGTACTTC.

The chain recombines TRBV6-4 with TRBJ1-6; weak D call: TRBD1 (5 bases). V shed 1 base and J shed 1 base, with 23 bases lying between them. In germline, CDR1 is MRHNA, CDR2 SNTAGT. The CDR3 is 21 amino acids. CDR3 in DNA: TGTGCCAGCAGTGACTTCCTCGAACCGACCAGGGCTAGGTCCTATAATTCACCCCTCCACTTT. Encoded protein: CASSDFLEPTRARSYNSPLHF.

CDR3 sequence (DNA): TGTGCCAGTAGTTCAACGGTAACTAATGAAAAACTGTTTTTT. Amino acid sequence: CASSSTVTNEKLFF. The chain joins TRBV19 to TRBJ1-4; D ambiguous. The CDR3 is made up of 14 amino acids. CDR1 and CDR2 from the germline V gene are LNHDA and SQIVND (reference sequence). The V and J ends lost 5 bases and 1 base respectively, with 8 bases between them. The full variable domain, its missing parts supplied by reference TRBV19 and TRBJ1-4, is DGGITQSPKYLFRKEGQNVTLSCEQNLNHDAMYWYRQDPGQGLRLIYYSQIVNDFQKGDIAEGYSVSREKKESFPLTVTSAQKNPTAFYLCASSSTVTNEKLFFGSGTQLSVL.

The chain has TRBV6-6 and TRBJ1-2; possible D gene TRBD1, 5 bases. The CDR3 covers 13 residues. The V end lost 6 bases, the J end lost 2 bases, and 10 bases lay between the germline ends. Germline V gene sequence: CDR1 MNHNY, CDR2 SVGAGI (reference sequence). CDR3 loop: CASRETANYGYTF. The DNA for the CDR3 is TGTGCCAGCAGGGAGACAGCCAACTATGGCTACACCTTC.

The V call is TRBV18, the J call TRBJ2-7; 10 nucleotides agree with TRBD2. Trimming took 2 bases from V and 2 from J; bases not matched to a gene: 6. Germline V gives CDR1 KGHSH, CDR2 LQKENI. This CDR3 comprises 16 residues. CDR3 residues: CASSPGTSGATYEQYF. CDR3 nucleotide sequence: TGTGCCAGCTCACCAGGAACTAGCGGGGCAACCTACGAGCAGTACTTC.

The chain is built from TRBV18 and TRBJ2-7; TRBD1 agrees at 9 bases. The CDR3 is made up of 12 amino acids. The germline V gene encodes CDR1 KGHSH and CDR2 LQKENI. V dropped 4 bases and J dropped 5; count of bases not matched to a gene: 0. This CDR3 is CASSRDRDEQYF. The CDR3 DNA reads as TGTGCCAGCTCACGGGACAGGGACGAGCAGTACTTC.